This T cell receptor beta chain stems from a study of graft-versus-host responses after intestinal transplantation. The overall study: Each recipient received a multivisceral, liver-intestinal, or isolated intestinal graft. Recipients were all induced with anti-thymocyte globulin, then given tacrolimus and steroids for roughly 3 years.

This clone has a handful of counts. Regarding the study as a whole: In recipient marrow, GvH clones were found, and some appeared first in ileum or blood.

Co-plating was performed using around 200,000 CFSE-labeled responder cells and around 200,000 irradiated, violet-dye-labeled stimulator cells. Only in-frame clones appear in the TCRdb table, and some are missing; sequencing was by immunoSEQ multiplex PCR. The sample holds under 15,000 clones, about a third seen once. The receptor comes from a human patient who received an intestinal transplant. The input for sequencing was alloreactive CD8+ T cells from a mixed lymphocyte reaction culture, taken before intestinal transplant. Subset indicated: CFSE-low proliferating T cells sorted from roughly six-day pre-transplant mixed lymphocyte reaction (GvH or HvG direction).

The CDR3 nucleotides are TGTGCCAGCAGCCCGGGACTAGCGGGAGGGCCCTACGAGCAGTACTTC. This translates into CASSPGLAGGPYEQYF. J is TRBJ2-7 and V is TRBV7-2; 16 positions agree with TRBD2. The ends lost 5 bases at V and 2 bases at J; junction bases unmatched: 3. In germline, CDR1 is SGHTA, CDR2 FQGNSA. This CDR3 is 16 amino acids long.